The rows below give T cell receptor beta chains drawn from one sample of a study of blood T cell repertoires in COVID-19. Some clones are missing from TCRdb's copy, which holds only in-frame ones; the method was immunoSEQ multiplex PCR. The sample shows about 94,000 clones, approximately 84% of them seen only once. Material: peripheral blood. These receptors were collected from a man aged 70 or older with COVID-19, enrolled during active disease. Each CDR3 is given with its conserved first and last residue.

j_call	v_call	cdr3_aa
TRBJ2-2	TRBV9	CASSVVEWNTGELFF
TRBJ1-6	TRBV10-3	CAISPGQGYSPLHF
TRBJ2-7	TRBV28	CATSGWGGSSVYEQYF
TRBJ1-1	TRBV24-1	CATSAGGLVNTEAFF
TRBJ1-4	TRBV6-5	CATGGRTNEKLFF
TRBJ1-5	TRBV19	CASRGHSDQPQHF
TRBJ1-5	TRBV5-5	CASSRNSFGNQPQHF
TRBJ1-1	TRBV5-1	CASSFSGIEAFF
TRBJ1-1	TRBV2	CASRGTGLTEAFF
TRBJ1-4	TRBV12-5	CASGVESSNEKLFF